This T cell receptor (beta chain) originates from a study of cytomegalovirus exposure and HLA in healthy donors. Germline CDR1 reads MDHEN; CDR2 reads SYDVKM. The CDR3 runs 15 residues. Trimming pared 4 bases from V and 9 bases from J, leaving 21 bases between. PCR involved 60 Vbeta and 13 Jbeta primers. Profiling relied on immunoSEQ multiplex PCR, and the TCRdb table lists in-frame clones only, not all of them. The sample has about 78,000 clones; approximately 72% are singletons. J is TRBJ1-1 and V is TRBV28, with D possibly matching TRBD1 (6 bases). Sequenced: PBMCs. This TCR came from a woman between 35 and 50 years old in good health and CMV-seropositive. CDR3 amino acids: CASSSTRTANHKAFF. The CDR3 region has the DNA TGTGCCAGCAGTTCGACGAGGACAGCGAACCATAAAGCTTTCTTT. Complete variable domain (other parts from reference TRBV28 and TRBJ1-1): DVKVTQSSRYLVKRTGEKVFLECVQDMDHENMFWYRQDPGLGLRLIYFSYDVKMKEKGDIPEGYSVSREKKERFSLILESASTNQTSMYLCASSSTRTANHKAFFGQGTRLTVV.